This TCR beta chain derives from a study of T cell changes during pregnancy in multiple sclerosis. Germline CDR1 reads SGHVS; CDR2 reads FNYEAQ. There are 15 residues in the CDR3. The ends lost 1 base at V and 0 bases at J; junction bases unmatched: 2. Sequenced by immunoSEQ multiplex PCR; TCRdb stores in-frame clones only, minus some. Among around 59,000 clones, 93% were seen once, and the ten largest hold approximately 3.8%. This TCR was recovered from a female donor with multiple sclerosis, enrolled in a pregnancy study. The chain is built from TRBV7-6 and TRBJ2-7; 8 positions agree with TRBD1. Specimen: CD8+ T cells from peripheral blood mononuclear cells, collected in the second trimester of pregnancy. CDR3 amino acids: CASSLVGTGSYEQYF. CDR3 nucleotides: TGTGCCAGCAGCTTAGTCGGGACAGGCTCCTACGAGCAGTACTTC.